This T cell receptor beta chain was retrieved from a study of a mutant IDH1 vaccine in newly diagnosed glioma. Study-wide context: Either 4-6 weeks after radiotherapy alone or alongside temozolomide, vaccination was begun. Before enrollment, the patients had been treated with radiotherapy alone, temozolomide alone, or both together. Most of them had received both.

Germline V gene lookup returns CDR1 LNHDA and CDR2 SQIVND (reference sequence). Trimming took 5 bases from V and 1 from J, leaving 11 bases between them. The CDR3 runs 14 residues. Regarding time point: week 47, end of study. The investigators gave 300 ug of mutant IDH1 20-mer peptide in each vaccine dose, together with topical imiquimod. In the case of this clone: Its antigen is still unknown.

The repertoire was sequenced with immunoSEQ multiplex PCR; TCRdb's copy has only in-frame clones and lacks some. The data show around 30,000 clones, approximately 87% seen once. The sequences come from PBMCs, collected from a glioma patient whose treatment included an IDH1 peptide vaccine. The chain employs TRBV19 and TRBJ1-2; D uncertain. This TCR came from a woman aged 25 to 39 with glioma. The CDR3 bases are TGTGCCAGTAGTGTGGGTGGCAGTAACTATGGCTACACCTTC. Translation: CASSVGGSNYGYTF.